These 30 T cell receptor beta chains were sequenced from one sample in a study of T cells in women clearing cervical HPV infection. Generated by immunoSEQ multiplex PCR, the TCRdb table keeps only in-frame clones and is missing some. The sample table includes about 20,000 clones. The specimen was blood buffy coat. Receptors originate from a woman between 18 and 75 years old with a cervical HPV16 infection that either progressed to CIN3+ or cleared (not recorded which).

In the case of this clone: The read falls 3 residues short of the CDR3 end, and the missing part is taken from the germline J gene. This chain joins TRBV19 and TRBJ2-2; 7 bases align to TRBD1. Per the germline V gene, CDR1 is LNHDA and CDR2 is SQIVND (reference sequence). This CDR3 comprises 14 residues. The part of the CDR3 DNA that was read is TGTGCCAGTAGTCCCGGGACAGAGAATTCACCG. Amino acid sequence: CASSPGTENSP. The full CDR3 protein is CASSPGTENSPLFF. Filled out from reference TRBV19 and TRBJ2-2, the complete variable domain reads DGGITQSPKYLFRKEGQNVTLSCEQNLNHDAMYWYRQDPGQGLRLIYYSQIVNDFQKGDIAEGYSVSREKKESFPLTVTSAQKNPTAFYLCASSPGTENSPLFFGEGSRLTVL.

Concerning this clone itself: The read finishes 3 residues shy of the CDR3 end, and the germline J gene is used to complete it. The chain uses TRBV20-1 and TRBJ2-3, with D hard to call. Germline V lookup: CDR1 DFQATT, CDR2 SNEGSKA (reference sequence). The V and J ends lost 6 bases and 1 base respectively, with 11 bases between them. The CDR3 loop spans 13 amino acids. CDR3 residues: CSAQPSGTDTQYF. Partial CDR3 DNA: TGCAGTGCCCAGCCGAGCGGCACAGATACG.

CDR3 loop: CASSRRTGGQETQYF. Partial CDR3 DNA: TGTGCCAGCAGCAGGAGGACAGGGGGACAAGAGACG. This sequence joins TRBV5-4 and TRBJ2-3, with 10 bases fitting TRBD1. The missing CDR3 end, 3 residues past where the read stops, is filled in from the germline J gene. Germline V gene data show CDR1 as SGHNT and CDR2 as YYREEE (reference sequence). This CDR3 has 15 residues.

For this clone: The observed sequence ends 3 residues before the CDR3 terminus, with the missing tail filled in from the germline J gene. The chain has TRBV5-6 and TRBJ2-5; possibly TRBD1 for D (5 bases). CDR1 and CDR2 (germline): SGHDT, YYEEEE. This CDR3 has 14 residues. Trimming shortened V by 1 base and J by 4 bases, and 11 bases separated the two germline ends. The CDR3 sequence: CASSLYQGAETQYF. CDR3 DNA, as far as it was read: TGTGCCAGCAGCTTGTATCAGGGCGCAGAGACC.

In the case of this clone: The read ends 3 residues before the CDR3 terminus; that terminus is restored from the germline J gene. The V call is TRBV29-1, the J call TRBJ2-7, with TRBD1 identical over 10 bases. The CDR3 contains 16 residues. Germline trimming cut 4 bases from V and 0 bases from J; bases unmatched to any gene: 9. CDR1 and CDR2 (germline): SQVTM, ANQGSEA. The part of the CDR3 DNA that was read is TGCAGCGTTGCGGGACAGGGGCTCTGGAGCTCCTACGAG. It codes for CSVAGQGLWSSYE. The whole CDR3 sequence is CSVAGQGLWSSYEQYF.

Notes on this clone: Read data end 3 residues before the CDR3 end; the end is taken from the germline J gene. The chain uses TRBV10-3 and TRBJ1-4; TRBD1 is a possible D gene (5 bases). The germline V and J ends were trimmed by 6 bases and 0 bases, with 5 bases remaining between them. This CDR3 is built from 13 residues. The V gene's germline CDR1 is ENHRY and CDR2 SYGVKD. CDR3 bases read: TGTGCCATCAGGGACACAACTAATGAAAAA. Protein: CAIRDTTNEK. The CDR3 in full is CAIRDTTNEKLFF.

Points on this clone: The read is 3 residues too short to cover the CDR3 end, so that end is filled in from the germline J gene. The chain joins TRBV7-3 to TRBJ2-5; the D gene is possibly TRBD1 (7 bases). The CDR3 is made up of 15 amino acids. Germline values: CDR1 SGHTA, CDR2 FQGTGA. Trimming shortened V by 2 bases and J by 4 bases, and 14 bases separated the two germline ends. The covered CDR3 bases are TGTGCCAGCAGCTTAGGAGGGGGCGGCGGAGAGACC. Translated: CASSLGGGGGET. Given in full, the CDR3 is CASSLGGGGGETQYF.

As for this clone: The read comes to an end 3 residues before the CDR3 does, leaving the germline J gene to fill in the end. This chain uses TRBV19 with TRBJ2-5; D not certain. The germline gives CDR1 LNHDA, CDR2 SQIVND (reference sequence). V lost 4 bases and J 4 bases, leaving 10 bases between the germline ends. This CDR3 spans 13 amino acids. CDR3 region: CASSTGPGETQYF. Partial CDR3 DNA: TGTGCCAGTAGTACCGGCCCGGGAGAGACC.

Worth noting for this clone: The read terminates 3 residues before the CDR3 end, so the remaining end is supplied by the germline J gene. The gene calls are TRBV30 and TRBJ1-2; TRBD1 matches 8 bases. CDR3 length: 16 amino acids. Germline assignment: CDR1 GTSNPN and CDR2 SVGIG (reference sequence). The ends lost 1 base at V and 4 bases at J; junction bases unmatched: 11. CDR3 protein: CAWSDLPPGQGYGYTF. Partial CDR3 DNA: TGTGCCTGGAGTGACCTTCCCCCTGGACAGGGCTATGGC. The full variable domain, in which reference TRBV30 and TRBJ1-2 provide the parts outside the CDR3, is SQTIHQWPATLVQPVGSPLSLECTVEGTSNPNLYWYRQAAGRGLQLLFYSVGIGQISSEVPQNLSASRPQDRQFILSSKKLLLSDSGFYLCAWSDLPPGQGYGYTFGSGTRLTVV.

As for this clone: The read ends 3 residues shy of where the CDR3 ends; the end is completed using the germline J gene. The rearrangement links TRBV30 to TRBJ1-1; tentative D call: TRBD1 (6 bases). There are 11 residues in the CDR3. CDR1 is GTSNPN and CDR2 is SVGIG in the germline V gene (reference sequence). The part of the CDR3 DNA that was read is TGTGCCTGGTATGACAGGTGGTGG. Protein: CAWYDRWW. The whole CDR3 protein reads CAWYDRWWAFF.

Details on this clone: The sequenced fragment ends 3 residues before the CDR3 boundary, so the rest is inferred from the germline J gene. The chain links TRBV5-5 to TRBJ1-2; D may be TRBD1 (6 bases). The CDR3 contains 15 residues. Trimming stripped 0 bases from V and 7 bases from J, with 16 bases between. Germline lookup yields CDR1 SGHKS and CDR2 YYEKEE (reference sequence). CDR3 sequence: CASSLGPGAGIGYTF. The CDR3 bases that were read are TGTGCCAGCAGCTTGGGTCCAGGGGCGGGTATTGGC. Filled out from reference TRBV5-5 and TRBJ1-2, the complete variable domain reads DAGVTQSPTHLIKTRGQQVTLRCSPISGHKSVSWYQQVLGQGPQFIFQYYEKEERGRGNFPDRFSARQFPNYSSELNVNALLLGDSALYLCASSLGPGAGIGYTFGSGTRLTVV.

A word on this clone: The read finishes 3 residues shy of the CDR3 end, and the germline J gene is used to complete it. The chain recombines TRBV18 with TRBJ1-5; tentative D call: TRBD1 (5 bases). The germline V gene has CDR1 KGHSH and CDR2 LQKENI. This CDR3 contains 16 residues. The DNA read from the CDR3 is TGTGCCAGCTCACCGACTAGCGGGGGTTCCACAGATCCC. This translates into CASSPTSGGSTDP. The CDR3, in full, reads CASSPTSGGSTDPQHF.

The DNA read from the CDR3 is TGTGCCAGCAGTCCGGGTTTTGGTCAGCCG. Encoded protein: CASSPGFGQP. The full CDR3 sequence reads CASSPGFGQPQYF. The J gene is TRBJ2-3, the V gene TRBV7-8, with no clear D. With the read ending 3 residues before the CDR3 end, the germline J gene is used to fill in that end. This CDR3 comprises 13 residues. The germline V gene has CDR1 SGHVS and CDR2 FQNEAQ.

Concerning this clone itself: The sequence runs out 3 residues before the end of the CDR3; the remainder is reconstructed from the germline J gene. This chain links TRBV30 with TRBJ1-4, with TRBD1 matching 9 bases. CDR3 length equals 15 residues. CDR1 and CDR2 from the germline V gene are GTSNPN and SVGIG (reference sequence). The CDR3 reads CAWRPTGGPNSPLFF. CDR3 bases read: TGTGCCTGGAGACCTACAGGGGGCCCGAATTCACCA.

Details on this clone: The missing CDR3 end, 3 residues past where the read stops, is filled in from the germline J gene. The chain joins TRBV7-8 to TRBJ1-1; D perhaps matches TRBD1 (5 bases). Deletions cut 2 bases from V and 3 bases from J, with 10 bases between. This CDR3 spans 14 amino acids. Germline V gene lookup returns CDR1 SGHVS and CDR2 FQNEAQ. CDR3 bases read: TGTGCCAGCAGCTTACAGGGCGGCGACACTGAA. It specifies CASSLQGGDTE. The entire CDR3 protein reads CASSLQGGDTEAFF.

As to this clone: The CDR3 end is not reached by the read, which stops 3 residues before it; the germline J gene fills it in. V and J are TRBV14 and TRBJ1-6; 10 bases are a match to TRBD1. V lost 4 bases to trimming and J lost 9 bases; unmatched junction nucleotides: 9. The CDR3 length is 16 residues. Per the germline V gene, CDR1 is SGHDN and CDR2 is FVKESK. The DNA read from the CDR3 is TGTGCCAGCAGCCTCTTTAGAGGACAGGGGGGTTCACCC. Translation gives CASSLFRGQGGSP. The entire CDR3 protein is CASSLFRGQGGSPLHF.

Comments on this clone: With the read ending 3 residues before the CDR3 end, the germline J gene is used to fill in that end. The chain couples TRBV18 to TRBJ1-1, with no clear D. The CDR3 length is 14 residues. Trimming took off 5 bases at V and 1 base at J, with 11 bases between the two ends. Germline V gene sequence: CDR1 KGHSH, CDR2 LQKENI. The CDR3 region is CASSTSTGNTEAFF. Partial CDR3 DNA: TGTGCCAGCTCAACTTCAACGGGGAACACTGAA. The full variable domain, rest sourced from reference TRBV18 and TRBJ1-1, is NAGVMQNPRHLVRRRGQEARLRCSPMKGHSHVYWYRQLPEEGLKFMVYLQKENIIDESGMPKERFSAEFPKEGPSILRIQQVVRGDSAAYFCASSTSTGNTEAFFGQGTRLTVV.

The CDR3 loop is CASQVRDRGNSSYEQYF. The sequenced CDR3 bases are TGTGCCAGCCAAGTCCGGGACAGGGGCAATAGCTCCTACGAG. The chain joins TRBV18 to TRBJ2-7; TRBD1 matches at 10 bases. The read ends 3 residues early relative to the CDR3; the germline J gene fills the gap. Trimming cost V 8 bases and J 0 bases; bases outside gene matches: 13. The CDR3 loop spans 17 amino acids. In germline, CDR1 is KGHSH, CDR2 LQKENI.

Turning to this clone: The read gets to within 3 residues of the CDR3 end, and the germline J gene fills in the rest. The chain uses TRBV20-1 and TRBJ2-5; tentative D call: TRBD2 (6 bases). V was clipped by 6 bases and J by 2 bases, with 19 bases between them. Germline V gene data show CDR1 as DFQATT and CDR2 as SNEGSKA (reference sequence). The CDR3 runs 15 residues. The DNA read from the CDR3 is TGCAGTGCCGTCCTCCAACGGGCGGGGCAAGAGACC. Translated, it gives CSAVLQRAGQET. The entire CDR3 protein reads CSAVLQRAGQETQYF.

The CDR3 DNA, read in part, is TGTGCCAGCAGCTTCAGCGGGAACACTGAA. This codes for CASSFSGNTE. From start to end, the CDR3 is CASSFSGNTEAFF. The chain joins TRBV7-3 to TRBJ1-1; D remains ambiguous. The read gets to within 3 residues of the CDR3 end, and the germline J gene fills in the rest. V was clipped by 3 bases and J by 1 base, with 6 bases between them. Germline assignment: CDR1 SGHTA and CDR2 FQGTGA. The CDR3 covers 13 residues.

This clone ranks as medium-sized in terms of frequency. This CDR3 reads CASSPGLGGTQYF. CDR3 bases read: TGTGCCAGCTCACCCGGACTAGGTGGGACC. The chain uses TRBV18 and TRBJ2-5; 7 bases fit TRBD2. The read comes to an end 3 residues before the CDR3 does, leaving the germline J gene to fill in the end. Germline CDR1 is KGHSH and CDR2 is LQKENI. Unmatched junction bases numbered 5, after V lost 3 bases and J lost 7 bases. The CDR3 length is 13 residues.

With respect to this clone: Sequencing ends 3 residues short of the CDR3 end; the germline J gene provides the rest. The chain links TRBV7-8 to TRBJ2-3, with D possibly matching TRBD2 (6 bases). Germline lookup yields CDR1 SGHVS and CDR2 FQNEAQ. The CDR3 totals 18 residues. V lost 2 bases to trimming and J lost 2 bases, with 20 bases between them. This CDR3 is CASSLYPTSARDTDTQYF. The CDR3 DNA, read in part, is TGTGCCAGCAGCTTATACCCAACCTCGGCGCGGGACACAGATACG. The full variable domain, with the rest looked up from reference TRBV7-8 and TRBJ2-3, is GAGVSQSPRYKVAKRGQDVALRCDPISGHVSLFWYQQALGQGPEFLTYFQNEAQLDKSGLPSDRFFAERPEGSVSTLKIQRTQQEDSAVYLCASSLYPTSARDTDTQYFGPGTRLTVL.

To note about this clone: The CDR3 end lies 3 residues beyond the end of the read and is filled in from the germline J gene. This chain joins TRBV7-9 and TRBJ1-2, with D hard to call. Germline V lookup: CDR1 SEHNR, CDR2 FQNEAQ (reference sequence). The CDR3 has 14 residues. The sequenced CDR3 bases are TGTGCCAGCAGCTTAGGAGCAGCCCCGGGTACC. This gives the protein CASSLGAAPGT. The full CDR3 protein reads CASSLGAAPGTYTF.

Comments on this clone: The CDR3 extends 3 residues past the end of the read, so its final part is completed from the germline J gene. The rearrangement uses TRBV19 and TRBJ1-2; no reliable D call. Germline values: CDR1 LNHDA, CDR2 SQIVND (reference sequence). CDR3 length: 13 residues. CDR3 loop: CASSTDYSDTYTF. The part of the CDR3 DNA that was read is TGTGCCAGTAGCACTGACTATTCAGATACC.

In the case of this clone: Read data end 3 residues before the CDR3 end; the end is taken from the germline J gene. The chain joins TRBV10-3 to TRBJ1-6; D is perhaps TRBD1 (6 bases). This CDR3 has 14 residues. The germline gives CDR1 ENHRY, CDR2 SYGVKD. Trimming stripped 4 bases from V and 8 bases from J, with 12 bases between. The covered CDR3 bases are TGTGCCATCAGTGCGCCAGGGGCCGATTCACCC. It is translated as CAISAPGADSP. The complete CDR3 sequence is CAISAPGADSPLHF.

For this clone: The read terminates 3 residues before the CDR3 end, so the remaining end is supplied by the germline J gene. This rearrangement joins TRBV29-1 to TRBJ2-5; D gene uncertain. Trimming took off 7 bases at V and 2 bases at J, with 5 bases between the two ends. Germline loops: CDR1 SQVTM, CDR2 ANQGSEA. CDR3 length: 10 residues. The CDR3 is CSAIQETQYF. The covered CDR3 bases are TGCAGCGCTATTCAAGAGACC.

A note on this clone: The observed sequence ends 3 residues before the CDR3 terminus, with the missing tail filled in from the germline J gene. The J gene is TRBJ1-6, the V gene TRBV4-1; maybe TRBD1 (5 bases). This CDR3 region has 17 residues. V lost 0 bases to trimming and J lost 8 bases, with 17 bases between them. Per germline, CDR1 MGHRA and CDR2 YSYEKL. The DNA read from the CDR3 is TGCGCCAGCAGCCAAGAGGGGGGGACCCTACATTATTCACCC. Translating it yields CASSQEGGTLHYSP. In full, the CDR3 reads CASSQEGGTLHYSPLHF.

On this clone itself: The CDR3 end falls 3 residues outside the read, so it is completed with the germline J gene. Other nucleotide sequences in the sample specify the same CDR3. The chain is built from TRBV5-6 and TRBJ2-3, with D uncertain. V was trimmed by 3 bases and J by 2 bases, leaving 4 bases between them. CDR3 length: 12 residues. Germline lookup yields CDR1 SGHDT and CDR2 YYEEEE. CDR3 DNA (partial): TGTGCCAGCAGCTCGTACACAGATACG. As protein: CASSSYTDT. The full CDR3 reads CASSSYTDTQYF.

Comment on this clone: The read comes to an end 3 residues before the CDR3 does, leaving the germline J gene to fill in the end. The J gene is TRBJ1-4, the V gene TRBV19, with D tentatively TRBD1 (5 bases). The CDR3 is made up of 16 amino acids. V was clipped by 9 bases and J by 4 bases, with 21 bases between them. Looked up from germline, CDR1 is LNHDA and CDR2 is SQIVND (reference sequence). The CDR3 loop reads CARLPLLRGLNEKLFF. The CDR3 DNA, read in part, is TGTGCCAGACTACCTCTTTTAAGGGGCCTTAATGAAAAA.

Comment on this clone: With the read ending 3 residues before the CDR3 end, the germline J gene is used to fill in that end. The J gene is TRBJ2-3, the V gene TRBV7-8; possibly TRBD1 for D (6 bases). V was trimmed by 1 base and J by 5 bases, leaving 10 bases between them. Germline V gene sequence: CDR1 SGHVS, CDR2 FQNEAQ. There are 14 residues in the CDR3. The CDR3: CASSLGQAGDTQYF. The part of the CDR3 DNA that was read is TGTGCCAGCAGCTTAGGACAGGCGGGAGATACG.